This is a list of T cell receptor beta chains from one sample in a study of cytomegalovirus exposure and HLA in healthy donors. Sequencing used immunoSEQ multiplex PCR; TCRdb keeps in-frame clones, though not all of them. The sample yields about 130,000 clones, roughly two thirds seen once. The sample was PBMCs. Receptor source: a man aged 25-45 years in good health and CMV-seropositive. Each CDR3 is given with its conserved first and last residue. D genes are given only for firm matches. The size of a clone is reported for some rows only, either as once, few or many, or as a class for expanded clones.

cdr3_aa: CASSYPGYEQYF
cdr3_nt: TGTGCCAGCAGTTACCCGGGTTACGAGCAGTACTTC
v_call: TRBV6-6
clone_size: -
j_call: TRBJ2-7
d_call: -

cdr3_aa: CATSRAPAGTYFSYEQYF
cdr3_nt: TGTGCCACCAGCAGAGCCCCAGCCGGGACTTACTTCTCCTACGAGCAGTACTTC
v_call: TRBV15
clone_size: -
j_call: TRBJ2-7
d_call: -

cdr3_aa: CASSYLGAPYEQYF
cdr3_nt: TGTGCCAGCAGTTACCTGGGGGCGCCCTACGAGCAGTACTTC
v_call: TRBV6-5
clone_size: -
j_call: TRBJ2-7
d_call: -

cdr3_aa: CASSEQQGGQPQHF
cdr3_nt: TGTGCCAGCAGTGAACAACAGGGGGGTCAGCCCCAGCATTTT
v_call: TRBV6-5
clone_size: few
j_call: TRBJ1-5
d_call: TRBD1

cdr3_aa: CASSPPGQGIYEQYF
cdr3_nt: TGTGCCAGCTCACCACCGGGACAGGGAATCTACGAGCAGTACTTC
v_call: TRBV18
clone_size: -
j_call: TRBJ2-7
d_call: TRBD1

cdr3_aa: CASSPSSGTGEQYF
cdr3_nt: TGTGCCAGCTCACCAAGTTCGGGAACGGGCGAGCAGTACTTC
v_call: TRBV18
clone_size: -
j_call: TRBJ2-7
d_call: -

cdr3_aa: CASSELAGGADTQYF
cdr3_nt: TGTGCCAGCAGTGAACTAGCGGGAGGTGCAGATACGCAGTATTTT
v_call: TRBV2
clone_size: -
j_call: TRBJ2-3
d_call: TRBD2

cdr3_aa: CASSLGHPGKRDQPQHF
cdr3_nt: TGTGCCAGCAGCTTGGGTCATCCGGGAAAACGGGATCAGCCCCAGCATTTT
v_call: TRBV7-9
clone_size: -
j_call: TRBJ1-5
d_call: -

cdr3_aa: CASRRVLSQPQHF
cdr3_nt: TGTGCCAGCAGGAGGGTATTAAGTCAGCCCCAGCATTTT
v_call: TRBV6-5
clone_size: -
j_call: TRBJ1-5
d_call: -

cdr3_aa: CASSPGQGAYEQYF
cdr3_nt: TGCGCCAGCAGCCCCGGACAGGGGGCCTACGAGCAGTACTTC
v_call: TRBV5-1
clone_size: few
j_call: TRBJ2-7
d_call: TRBD1